These T cell receptor beta chains were read from a single sample in a study of T-cell reconstitution after alpha-beta-depleted transplantation in children. TCRdb reprocessed the PCR reads via MiXCR and lists one record per CDR3 protein. The repertoire includes 230,000 or so distinct CDR3 sequences, about 12% of them detected once, and about 2.6% sits in the top ten. Here the sequenced sample was PBMCs from the stem cell graft donor, taken from the stem cell graft. The receptors shown here come from a human donor who donated a stem cell graft to a child with acute lymphoblastic leukemia. The CDR3 runs from the conserved cysteine through the conserved F or W. The order of the fields is clone size, J gene, D gene, V gene, CDR3 protein, CDR3 DNA. A D gene is named only where the DNA matches it firmly. Size is omitted from some rows. Given values are once, few, many or a class for expanded clones.

size: many
J: TRBJ1-3
D: -
V: TRBV20-1
CDR3: CSARNLANTIYF
DNA: TGCAGTGCTAGAAATCTGGCAAACACCATATATTTT

size: many
J: TRBJ2-1
D: TRBD1
V: TRBV9
CDR3: CASSVTGGFVSYNEQFF
DNA: TGTGCCAGCAGCGTAACAGGGGGATTTGTGTCCTACAATGAGCAGTTCTTC

size: many
J: TRBJ2-1
D: -
V: TRBV7-2
CDR3: CASSLDSLSSYNEQFF
DNA: TGTGCCAGCAGCTTAGACTCCCTGAGCTCCTACAATGAGCAGTTCTTC

size: -
J: TRBJ2-5
D: TRBD1
V: TRBV6-1
CDR3: CASSGGGRGMIETQYF
DNA: TGTGCCAGCAGTGGGGGCGGCAGGGGGATGATTGAGACCCAGTACTTC

size: many
J: TRBJ2-1
D: TRBD1
V: TRBV5-1
CDR3: CASSPLETGGNEQFF
DNA: TGCGCCAGCAGCCCCCTTGAGACAGGGGGGAATGAGCAGTTCTTC

size: many
J: TRBJ2-2
D: -
V: TRBV5-1
CDR3: CASSLGSWQNTGELFF
DNA: TGCGCCAGCAGCTTGGGCTCTTGGCAGAACACCGGGGAGCTGTTTTTT

size: few
J: TRBJ2-5
D: -
V: TRBV7-2
CDR3: CASSLTGLVQETQYF
DNA: TGTGCCAGCAGCTTGACCGGCCTCGTACAAGAGACCCAGTACTTC

size: many
J: TRBJ1-1
D: -
V: TRBV28
CDR3: CASSMLNTEAFF
DNA: TGTGCCAGCAGTATGCTAAACACTGAAGCTTTCTTT

size: many
J: TRBJ1-6
D: -
V: TRBV28
CDR3: CASRDPGVLLHF
DNA: TGTGCCAGCAGGGACCCTGGAGTGCTCCTCCACTTT

size: many
J: TRBJ1-4
D: -
V: TRBV6-2/TRBV6-3
CDR3: CASSYGREKLFF
DNA: TGTGCCAGCAGTTACGGCAGAGAAAAACTGTTTTTT

size: many
J: TRBJ2-5
D: -
V: TRBV7-3
CDR3: CASSSGTRETQYF
DNA: TGTGCCAGCAGCTCCGGGACAAGAGAGACCCAGTACTTC

size: many
J: TRBJ2-7
D: -
V: TRBV4-3
CDR3: CASSQEKCQGPSPPTYNSYEQYF
DNA: TGCGCCAGCAGCCAAGAGAAGTGCCAGGGCCCAAGCCCTCCCACCTACAACTCCTACGAGCAGTACTTC

size: many
J: TRBJ2-5
D: -
V: TRBV6-2/TRBV6-3
CDR3: CASSYTGSAQETQYF
DNA: TGTGCCAGCAGTTATACAGGGAGCGCTCAGGAGACCCAGTACTTC

size: many
J: TRBJ1-5
D: -
V: TRBV11-2
CDR3: CASSLDGTLGQPQHF
DNA: TGTGCCAGCAGCTTAGACGGTACCCTCGGACAGCCCCAGCATTTT

size: many
J: TRBJ1-5
D: -
V: TRBV6-1
CDR3: CASSPNSGSQPQHF
DNA: TGTGCCAGCAGTCCGAATTCGGGGTCTCAGCCCCAGCATTTT

size: many
J: TRBJ2-1
D: -
V: TRBV12-3/TRBV12-4
CDR3: CASSLGGPQFF
DNA: TGTGCCAGCAGTTTAGGAGGGCCCCAGTTCTTC

size: many
J: TRBJ2-3
D: -
V: TRBV29-1
CDR3: CSVASGFTDTQYF
DNA: TGCAGCGTTGCATCAGGGTTCACAGATACGCAGTATTTT

size: many
J: TRBJ1-5
D: -
V: TRBV12-3/TRBV12-4
CDR3: CASSLGSGSSSQPQHF
DNA: TGTGCCAGCAGTTTAGGGTCAGGGTCAAGTAGTCAGCCCCAGCATTTT

size: many
J: TRBJ2-6
D: TRBD1
V: TRBV11-1
CDR3: CANEYNRGLSEANVLTF
DNA: TGTGCCAATGAATATAACAGGGGCCTCTCTGAGGCCAACGTCCTGACTTTC

size: many
J: TRBJ1-4
D: -
V: TRBV6-5
CDR3: CASSYGVPANEKLFF
DNA: TGTGCCAGCAGTTACGGGGTCCCGGCTAATGAAAAACTGTTTTTT

size: many
J: TRBJ2-2
D: -
V: TRBV6-4
CDR3: CASRQEGGAGELFF
DNA: TGTGCCAGCAGGCAAGAGGGGGGCGCCGGGGAGCTGTTTTTT

size: many
J: TRBJ1-4
D: TRBD1
V: TRBV28
CDR3: CASSSPDRGREKLFF
DNA: TGTGCCAGCAGTTCCCCGGACAGGGGGAGGGAAAAACTGTTTTTT

size: many
J: TRBJ2-2
D: -
V: TRBV6-1
CDR3: CASSERERHHTGELFF
DNA: TGTGCCAGCAGTGAAAGGGAACGGCACCACACCGGGGAGCTGTTTTTT

size: many
J: TRBJ2-3
D: TRBD1
V: TRBV20-1
CDR3: CSARQGTTTDTQYF
DNA: TGCAGTGCACGACAGGGGACGACCACAGATACGCAGTATTTT

size: many
J: TRBJ2-5
D: -
V: TRBV20-1
CDR3: CSAQRAAQETQYF
DNA: TGCAGTGCTCAACGGGCGGCCCAAGAGACCCAGTACTTC

size: few
J: TRBJ2-1
D: TRBD2
V: TRBV5-1
CDR3: CASSLRLLAGDLNEQFF
DNA: TGCGCCAGCAGCCTCCGCCTACTAGCGGGCGATTTAAATGAGCAGTTCTTC

size: many
J: TRBJ2-7
D: TRBD2
V: TRBV20-1
CDR3: CSARVGAGGPSYEQYF
DNA: TGCAGTGCTAGGGTAGGGGCGGGAGGGCCCTCCTACGAGCAGTACTTC

size: -
J: TRBJ2-7
D: TRBD1
V: TRBV3-1
CDR3: CASSPRQGPYEQYF
DNA: TGTGCCAGCAGCCCGCGACAGGGACCCTACGAGCAGTACTTC

size: many
J: TRBJ2-3
D: TRBD1
V: TRBV15
CDR3: CATSGGQGHIDTQYF
DNA: TGTGCCACCAGCGGTGGACAGGGGCATATAGATACGCAGTATTTT

size: many
J: TRBJ2-2
D: -
V: TRBV12-3/TRBV12-4
CDR3: CASSPRRRVDTGELFF
DNA: TGTGCCAGCAGCCCTAGGAGGCGGGTGGACACCGGGGAGCTGTTTTTT

size: many
J: TRBJ2-7
D: TRBD1
V: TRBV18
CDR3: CASSLKTGDHEQYF
DNA: TGTGCCAGCTCACTAAAGACAGGGGATCACGAGCAGTACTTC

size: many
J: TRBJ1-6
D: -
V: TRBV5-1
CDR3: CASSLDKNSPLHF
DNA: TGCGCCAGCAGCTTGGATAAAAATTCACCCCTCCACTTT

size: many
J: TRBJ1-5
D: -
V: TRBV15
CDR3: CATSRDRGNQPQHF
DNA: TGTGCCACCAGCAGAGACAGGGGCAATCAGCCCCAGCATTTT

size: many
J: TRBJ2-7
D: -
V: TRBV28
CDR3: CASTFIGGAAGYEQYF
DNA: TGTGCCAGCACCTTCATAGGGGGGGCTGCTGGCTACGAGCAGTACTTC

size: many
J: TRBJ2-1
D: -
V: TRBV20-1
CDR3: CSAPKSLGYNEQFF
DNA: TGCAGTGCTCCGAAGTCCCTCGGCTACAATGAGCAGTTCTTC

size: many
J: TRBJ2-5
D: TRBD2
V: TRBV5-1
CDR3: CASTPGLENTQYF
DNA: TGCGCCAGCACTCCGGGACTAGAGAACACCCAGTACTTC

size: few
J: TRBJ2-7
D: TRBD1
V: TRBV18
CDR3: CASSPPGTGGIYEQYF
DNA: TGTGCCAGCTCACCTCCCGGGACAGGGGGCATCTACGAGCAGTACTTC

size: many
J: TRBJ1-1
D: -
V: TRBV7-2
CDR3: CASSPNEGRTEAFF
DNA: TGTGCCAGCAGCCCAAATGAGGGGCGGACTGAAGCTTTCTTT

size: few
J: TRBJ2-5
D: -
V: TRBV9
CDR3: CASSLEGAETQYF
DNA: TGTGCCAGCAGCCTAGAGGGAGCCGAGACCCAGTACTTC

size: many
J: TRBJ1-4
D: -
V: TRBV7-9
CDR3: CASSGSGFREKLFF
DNA: TGTGCCAGCAGCGGATCAGGGTTCCGGGAAAAACTGTTTTTT

size: -
J: TRBJ2-7
D: TRBD2
V: TRBV7-2
CDR3: CASSHAGGRYEQYF
DNA: TGTGCCAGCAGCCACGCGGGGGGGCGATATGAGCAGTACTTC

size: many
J: TRBJ1-5
D: TRBD1
V: TRBV20-1
CDR3: CSARGTDNQPQHF
DNA: TGCAGTGCTAGGGGGACAGACAATCAGCCCCAGCATTTT

size: many
J: TRBJ1-5
D: -
V: TRBV24-1
CDR3: CATSGGGNQPQHF
DNA: TGTGCCACCAGTGGAGGGGGGAATCAGCCCCAGCATTTT

size: many
J: TRBJ2-1
D: TRBD2
V: TRBV7-8
CDR3: CASSWPGLAPYNEQFF
DNA: TGTGCCAGCAGCTGGCCGGGACTAGCCCCCTACAATGAGCAGTTCTTC

size: -
J: TRBJ2-2
D: -
V: TRBV5-1
CDR3: CASSLWGTTGTGELFF
DNA: TGCGCCAGCAGCTTGTGGGGCACCACAGGGACCGGGGAGCTGTTTTTT

size: many
J: TRBJ1-1
D: -
V: TRBV20-1
CDR3: CSARGGGAEMNTEAFF
DNA: TGCAGTGCTAGAGGGGGCGGAGCAGAGATGAACACTGAAGCTTTCTTT

size: many
J: TRBJ1-1
D: -
V: TRBV28
CDR3: CASSLSPGAEAFF
DNA: TGTGCCAGCAGTTTATCACCGGGGGCTGAAGCTTTCTTT